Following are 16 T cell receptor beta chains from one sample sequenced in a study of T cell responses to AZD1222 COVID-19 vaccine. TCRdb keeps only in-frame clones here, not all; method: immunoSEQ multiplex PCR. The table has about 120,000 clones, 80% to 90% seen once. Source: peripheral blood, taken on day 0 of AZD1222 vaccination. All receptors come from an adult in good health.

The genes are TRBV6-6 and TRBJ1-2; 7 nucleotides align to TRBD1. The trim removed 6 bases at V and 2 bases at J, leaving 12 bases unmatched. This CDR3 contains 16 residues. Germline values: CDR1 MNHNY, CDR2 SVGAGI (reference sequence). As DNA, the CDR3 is TGTGCCAGCAGGGGGCCCGGAATGACAGGGAACTATGGCTACACCTTC. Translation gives CASRGPGMTGNYGYTF.

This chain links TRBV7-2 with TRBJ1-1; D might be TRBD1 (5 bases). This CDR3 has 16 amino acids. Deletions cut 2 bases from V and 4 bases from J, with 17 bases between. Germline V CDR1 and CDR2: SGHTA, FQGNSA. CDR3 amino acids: CASSLKARGGGTEAFF. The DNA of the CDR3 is TGTGCCAGCAGCTTAAAGGCAAGGGGAGGAGGCACTGAAGCTTTCTTT.

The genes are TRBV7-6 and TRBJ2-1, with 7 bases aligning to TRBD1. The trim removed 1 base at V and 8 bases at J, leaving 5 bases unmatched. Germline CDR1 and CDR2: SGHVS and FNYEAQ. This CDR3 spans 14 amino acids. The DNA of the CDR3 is TGTGCCAGCAGCTTAGTTACAGGGGCCCATGAGCAGTTCTTC. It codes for CASSLVTGAHEQFF.

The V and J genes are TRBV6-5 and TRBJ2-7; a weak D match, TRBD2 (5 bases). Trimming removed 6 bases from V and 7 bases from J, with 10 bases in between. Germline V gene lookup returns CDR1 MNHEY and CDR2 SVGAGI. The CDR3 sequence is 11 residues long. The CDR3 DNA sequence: TGTGCCAGCAGGGCCGGACTGGAGCAGTACTTC. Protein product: CASRAGLEQYF.

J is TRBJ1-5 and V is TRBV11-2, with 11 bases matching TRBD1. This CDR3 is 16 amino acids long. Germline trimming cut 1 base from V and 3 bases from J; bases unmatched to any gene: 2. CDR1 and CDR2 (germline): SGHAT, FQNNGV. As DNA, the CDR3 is TGTGCCAGCAGCTTAGGGGACAGGGGGGCCAATCAGCCCCAGCATTTT. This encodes CASSLGDRGANQPQHF.

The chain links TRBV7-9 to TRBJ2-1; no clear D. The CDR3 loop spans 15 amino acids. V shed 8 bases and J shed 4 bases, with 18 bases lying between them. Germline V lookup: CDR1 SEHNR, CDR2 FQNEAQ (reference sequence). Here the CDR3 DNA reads TGTGCCAGCCGCCCCTTAATGGGGAATTACAATGAGCAGTTCTTC. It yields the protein CASRPLMGNYNEQFF.

The CDR3 bases are TGTGCCAGCAGCCATCCGGGACTAGCGGACAATGAGCAGTTCTTC. This encodes CASSHPGLADNEQFF. V gene TRBV5-4 combines with J gene TRBJ2-1, with 11 bases aligning to TRBD2. Germline CDR1 is SGHNT and CDR2 is YYREEE (reference sequence). V dropped 4 bases and J dropped 5; count of bases not matched to a gene: 5. The CDR3 spans 15 residues. The variable domain in full, completed from reference TRBV5-4 and TRBJ2-1, reads ETGVTQSPTHLIKTRGQQVTLRCSSQSGHNTVSWYQQALGQGPQFIFQYYREEENGRGNFPPRFSGLQFPNYSSELNVNALELDDSALYLCASSHPGLADNEQFFGPGTRLTVL.

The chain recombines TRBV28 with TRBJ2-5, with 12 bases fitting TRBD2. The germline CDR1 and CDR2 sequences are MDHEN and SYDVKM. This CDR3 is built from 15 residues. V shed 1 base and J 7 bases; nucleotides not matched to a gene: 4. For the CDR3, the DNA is TGTGCCAGCAGTTTATCTAGCGGGAGGGCGGGGACCCAGTACTTC. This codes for CASSLSSGRAGTQYF.

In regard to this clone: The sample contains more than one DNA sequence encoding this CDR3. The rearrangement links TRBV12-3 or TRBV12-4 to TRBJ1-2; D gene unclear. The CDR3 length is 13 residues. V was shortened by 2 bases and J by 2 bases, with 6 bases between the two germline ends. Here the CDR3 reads CASSLQGNYGYTF. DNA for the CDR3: TGTGCCAGCAGTTTACAAGGAAACTATGGCTACACCTTC.

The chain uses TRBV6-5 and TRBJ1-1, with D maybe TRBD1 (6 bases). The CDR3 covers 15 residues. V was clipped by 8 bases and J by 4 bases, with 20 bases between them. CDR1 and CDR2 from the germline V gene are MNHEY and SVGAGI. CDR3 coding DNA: TGTGCCAGCGGCGAACAGGGAGGCTCGGTCACTGAAGCTTTCTTT. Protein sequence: CASGEQGGSVTEAFF.

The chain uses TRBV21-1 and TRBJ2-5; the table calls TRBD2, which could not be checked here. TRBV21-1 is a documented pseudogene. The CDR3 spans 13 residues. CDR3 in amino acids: CASSGGLEETQYF. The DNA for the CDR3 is TGTGCCAGCAGCGGGGGACTTGAAGAGACCCAGTACTTC.

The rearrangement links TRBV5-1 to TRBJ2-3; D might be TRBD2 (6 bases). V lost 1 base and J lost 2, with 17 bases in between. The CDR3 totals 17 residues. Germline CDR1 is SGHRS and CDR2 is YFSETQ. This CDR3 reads CASSLSPGGRNTDTQYF. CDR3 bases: TGCGCCAGCAGCTTGAGTCCCGGGGGACGGAACACAGATACGCAGTATTTT.

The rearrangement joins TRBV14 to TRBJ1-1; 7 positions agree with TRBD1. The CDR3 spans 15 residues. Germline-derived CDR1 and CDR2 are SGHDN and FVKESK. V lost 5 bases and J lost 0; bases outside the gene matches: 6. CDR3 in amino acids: CASSRDRIMNTEAFF. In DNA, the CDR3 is TGTGCCAGCAGCAGGGACAGAATCATGAACACTGAAGCTTTCTTT.

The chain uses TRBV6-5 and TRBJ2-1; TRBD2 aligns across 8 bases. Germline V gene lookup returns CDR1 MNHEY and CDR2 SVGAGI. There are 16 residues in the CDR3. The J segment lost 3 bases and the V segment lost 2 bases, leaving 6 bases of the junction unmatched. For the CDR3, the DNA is TGTGCCAGCAGTTACACGATAGCGGGGTTCTACAATGAGCAGTTCTTC. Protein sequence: CASSYTIAGFYNEQFF.

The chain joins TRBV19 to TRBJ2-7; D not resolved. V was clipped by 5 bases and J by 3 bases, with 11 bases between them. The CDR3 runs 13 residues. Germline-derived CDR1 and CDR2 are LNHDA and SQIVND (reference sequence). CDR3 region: CASSLGYGYEQYF. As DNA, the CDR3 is TGTGCCAGTAGTCTGGGCTACGGCTACGAGCAGTACTTC.

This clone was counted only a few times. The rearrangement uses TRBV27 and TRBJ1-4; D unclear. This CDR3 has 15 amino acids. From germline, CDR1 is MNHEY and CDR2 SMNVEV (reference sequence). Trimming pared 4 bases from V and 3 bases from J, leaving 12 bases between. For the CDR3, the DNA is TGTGCCAGCAGTTCGCGGACGGTTGCTAATGAAAAACTGTTTTTT. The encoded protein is CASSSRTVANEKLFF.